The 27 T cell receptor beta chains listed next were all sequenced from one sample in a study of blood T cell repertoires in COVID-19. Profiled with immunoSEQ multiplex PCR; TCRdb holds only in-frame clones, not every one. The sample includes around 250,000 clones, roughly 86% of them seen just once. The sequenced sample was peripheral blood. These TCRs come from a woman older than 75 with COVID-19, enrolled during active disease.

This clone was picked up one time. V usage is TRBV10-3 and J usage is TRBJ2-5; 15 bases line up with TRBD2. With 6 bases clipped from V and 2 bases from J, the junction kept 4 bases outside the gene matches. The CDR3 has 16 amino acids. Germline loops: CDR1 ENHRY, CDR2 SYGVKD. The CDR3 DNA reads as TGTGCCATCAGCCCGGGACTAGCGGGGGGACAAGAGACCCAGTACTTC. Translated: CAISPGLAGGQETQYF.

The V and J genes are TRBV5-1 and TRBJ2-1; 12 bases line up with TRBD2. The CDR3 spans 17 residues. J lost 6 bases, V lost 1 base, and 8 bases had no gene match. CDR1 is SGHRS, CDR2 YFSETQ, per germline. CDR3 DNA sequence: TGCGCCAGCAGCTTGACCTCTAGCGGGGGGGCTTTCAATGAGCAGTTCTTC. It codes for CASSLTSSGGAFNEQFF.

This rearrangement joins TRBV6-5 to TRBJ2-7, with 7 nucleotides matching TRBD1. Germline assignment: CDR1 MNHEY and CDR2 SVGAGI. J lost 3 bases, V lost 5 bases, and 4 bases had no gene match. This CDR3 contains 13 residues. The DNA of the CDR3 is TGTGCCAGCAGTCCGGGACAGAACTACGAGCAGTACGTC. Protein sequence: CASSPGQNYEQYV.

The V and J genes are TRBV12-3 or TRBV12-4 and TRBJ1-1; D is undetermined. The V gene lost 6 bases and the J gene lost 3 bases, with 8 bases spanning the gap. CDR3 length equals 12 residues. The CDR3 bases are TGTGCCAGCAGCCTAATGGACACTGAAGCTTTCTTT. Protein product: CASSLMDTEAFF.

This chain joins TRBV21-1 and TRBJ2-2; the tabulated D call, TRBD2, remains unverified against the DNA. TRBV21-1 is classified as a pseudogene. The CDR3 consists of 14 residues. The CDR3 sequence is CARLSSGNTGELFF. Here the CDR3 DNA reads TGTGCCCGCCTCAGTTCGGGGAACACCGGGGAGCTGTTTTTT.

The J gene is TRBJ2-7, the V gene TRBV29-1; D possibly corresponds to TRBD2 (6 bases). V was cut by 6 bases and J by 1 base, with 19 bases left in between. The CDR3 sequence is 15 residues long. The germline CDR1 and CDR2 sequences are SQVTM and ANQGSEA. The CDR3 region is CSVGGTSSKSYEQYF. The CDR3 nucleotides are TGCAGCGTCGGTGGGACTTCGTCTAAGTCCTACGAGCAGTACTTC.

The chain employs TRBV30 and TRBJ2-1, with 7 bases aligning to TRBD1. After removal of 3 bases from V and 8 bases from J, the junction contained 13 bases not matched to a gene. This CDR3 has 15 residues. CDR1 is GTSNPN and CDR2 is SVGIG in the germline V gene (reference sequence). CDR3 in amino acids: CAWRATGTVGDEQFF. CDR3 sequence (DNA): TGTGCCTGGAGGGCCACAGGGACAGTAGGGGATGAGCAGTTCTTC.

The V and J genes are TRBV4-1 and TRBJ2-5; 14 nucleotides match TRBD2. The trim removed 4 bases at V and 5 bases at J, leaving 15 bases unmatched. Germline V gene sequence: CDR1 MGHRA, CDR2 YSYEKL. CDR3 length equals 19 residues. The CDR3 is CASSLRMVGLAGAGETQYF. The CDR3 DNA reads as TGCGCCAGCAGCCTCCGAATGGTGGGACTAGCGGGGGCCGGGGAGACCCAGTACTTC.

The genes are TRBV2 and TRBJ2-5, with unresolved D. The germline V gene encodes CDR1 SNHLY and CDR2 FYNNEI. The CDR3 loop spans 11 amino acids. Trimming cost V 4 bases and J 4 bases, with 4 bases left between them. The CDR3 is CASSGVETQYF. Written as DNA, the CDR3 is TGTGCCAGCAGTGGAGTAGAGACCCAGTACTTC.

This chain connects TRBV11-2 to TRBJ1-1; tentative D call: TRBD1 (6 bases). There are 15 residues in the CDR3. The germline V and J ends were trimmed by 5 bases and 5 bases, with 18 bases remaining between them. Germline CDR1 is SGHAT and CDR2 is FQNNGV. CDR3 loop: CASSPPKGGRTEAFF. As DNA, the CDR3 is TGTGCCAGCAGCCCTCCGAAAGGGGGAAGGACTGAAGCTTTCTTT.

On this clone itself: The sample holds other DNA sequences that translate to the same CDR3. The rearrangement joins TRBV7-8 to TRBJ2-3, with D hard to call. Trimming shortened V by 5 bases and J by 0 bases, and 3 bases separated the two germline ends. CDR1 is SGHVS and CDR2 is FQNEAQ in the germline V gene. The CDR3 spans 12 residues. The CDR3 DNA is TGTGCCAGCAGCCCGAGCACAGATACGCAGTATTTT. It translates to CASSPSTDTQYF.

The chain joins TRBV2 to TRBJ1-5; D not certain. The CDR3 loop spans 16 amino acids. Per germline, CDR1 SNHLY and CDR2 FYNNEI. Between the trimmed V and J ends, which lost 7 bases and 0 bases, there was a span of 16 bases. The CDR3: CASMNRPSNSNQPQHF. Written as DNA, the CDR3 is TGTGCCAGCATGAACAGACCTTCAAATAGCAATCAGCCCCAGCATTTT.

The chain is built from TRBV7-2 and TRBJ2-1, with a tentative D call TRBD2 (6 bases). The CDR3 loop spans 15 amino acids. Per the germline V gene, CDR1 is SGHTA and CDR2 is FQGNSA. The V end lost 5 bases, the J end lost 2 bases, and 13 bases lay between the germline ends. CDR3 DNA sequence: TGTGCCAGCAGCCCTCTCGGGGGAACCTACAATGAGCAGTTCTTC. This translates into CASSPLGGTYNEQFF.

The chain is built from TRBV7-2 and TRBJ1-3; 7 bases map to TRBD1. Looked up from germline, CDR1 is SGHTA and CDR2 is FQGNSA. Trimming removed 5 bases from V and 3 bases from J; junction bases left unmatched: 10. The CDR3 consists of 16 residues. The CDR3 sequence is CASSPKQGRLGNTIYF. CDR3 in DNA: TGTGCCAGCAGCCCGAAACAGGGGCGACTTGGAAACACCATATATTTT.

The rearrangement links TRBV19 to TRBJ1-4; D is ambiguous. The germline gives CDR1 LNHDA, CDR2 SQIVND (reference sequence). Trimming cost V 5 bases and J 6 bases, with 13 bases left between them. This CDR3 is built from 14 residues. This CDR3 is CASSVTYADEKLFF. CDR3 sequence (DNA): TGTGCCAGTAGTGTGACTTATGCGGATGAAAAACTGTTTTTT.

The chain employs TRBV5-1 and TRBJ1-2; 12 positions agree with TRBD1. The CDR3 length is 16 residues. V dropped 3 bases and J dropped 3; count of bases not matched to a gene: 6. Germline CDR1 is SGHRS and CDR2 is YFSETQ. The CDR3 DNA follows: TGCGCCAGCAGCTACTCCGGGACAGGGGGCGACTATGGCTACACCTTC. It is translated as CASSYSGTGGDYGYTF. Full variable domain (outside the CDR3, taken from reference TRBV5-1 and TRBJ1-2): KAGVTQTPRYLIKTRGQQVTLSCSPISGHRSVSWYQQTPGQGLQFLFEYFSETQRNKGNFPGRFSGRQFSNSRSEMNVSTLELGDSALYLCASSYSGTGGDYGYTFGSGTRLTVV.

The V and J genes are TRBV7-3 and TRBJ1-1; D not certain. CDR1 and CDR2 from the germline V gene are SGHTA and FQGTGA. CDR3 length: 13 residues. Between the trimmed V and J ends, which lost 1 base and 1 base, there was a span of 4 bases. The DNA of the CDR3 is TGTGCCAGCAGCTTAATACAGAACACTGAAGCTTTCTTT. This sequence encodes CASSLIQNTEAFF.

This chain uses TRBV7-9 with TRBJ1-1; TRBD1 matches 10 bases. The ends lost 7 bases at V and 8 bases at J; junction bases unmatched: 10. CDR1 and CDR2 from the germline V gene are SEHNR and FQNEAQ (reference sequence). CDR3 length: 14 amino acids. As DNA, the CDR3 is TGTGCCAGCAACCCTCCGGGACAGGGGTTCGAAGCTTTCTTT. As protein: CASNPPGQGFEAFF.

V and J are TRBV5-1 and TRBJ1-1, with D uncertain. The ends were cut back, 3 bases at V and 1 base at J, with 4 bases in the middle. The germline gives CDR1 SGHRS, CDR2 YFSETQ. The CDR3 length is 12 residues. CDR3: CASSSSNTEAFF. In nucleotides, the CDR3 is TGCGCCAGCAGCTCTTCGAACACTGAAGCTTTCTTT.

V is TRBV7-2 and J is TRBJ1-5, with D maybe TRBD1 (5 bases). Germline V lookup: CDR1 SGHTA, CDR2 FQGNSA. Trimming removed 1 base at V and 3 bases at J, with 10 bases between. This CDR3 contains 15 residues. The DNA for the CDR3 is TGTGCCAGCAGCTTAGTACAGGAGTACAATCAGCCCCAGCATTTT. Translated: CASSLVQEYNQPQHF.

This chain joins TRBV6-1 and TRBJ1-2, with 10 bases matching TRBD1. Germline assignment: CDR1 MNHNS and CDR2 SASEGT. The CDR3 is made up of 15 amino acids. The trim removed 3 bases at V and 2 bases at J, leaving 3 bases unmatched. This chain's CDR3 is CASSDPDRGNYGYTF. CDR3 nucleotides: TGTGCCAGCAGTGATCCGGACAGGGGGAACTATGGCTACACCTTC.

This rearrangement joins TRBV18 to TRBJ1-4; perhaps TRBD1 as D (5 bases). There are 16 residues in the CDR3. Trimming removed 3 bases at V and 0 bases at J, with 11 bases between. Germline lookup yields CDR1 KGHSH and CDR2 LQKENI. CDR3 amino acids: CASSPKQVATNEKLFF. DNA of the CDR3: TGTGCCAGCTCACCGAAACAGGTAGCAACTAATGAAAAACTGTTTTTT.

The chain employs TRBV30 and TRBJ2-3, with TRBD2 identical over 9 bases. Trimming cost V 2 bases and J 0 bases; bases outside gene matches: 6. This CDR3 has 16 residues. Germline V gives CDR1 GTSNPN, CDR2 SVGIG (reference sequence). CDR3 in amino acids: CAWSPGGGASTDTQYF. DNA of the CDR3: TGTGCCTGGAGTCCGGGCGGGGGGGCGAGCACAGATACGCAGTATTTT.

The DNA of the CDR3 is TGTGCCAGCAGCAGAGGACAGGGTCCAGATACGCAGTATTTT. Protein product: CASSRGQGPDTQYF. The chain is built from TRBV7-2 and TRBJ2-3; 8 bases align to TRBD1. V lost 5 bases and J lost 4; bases outside the gene matches: 5. The CDR3 runs 14 residues. The V gene's germline CDR1 is SGHTA and CDR2 FQGNSA.

As concerns this clone: The sample contains more than one DNA sequence encoding this CDR3. V is TRBV28 and J is TRBJ1-2, with D unresolved. Germline lookup yields CDR1 MDHEN and CDR2 SYDVKM. The CDR3 spans 12 residues. Trimming removed 4 bases at V and 5 bases at J, with 8 bases between. Written as DNA, the CDR3 is TGTGCCAGCAGTTCCAGTCTTTATGGCTACACCTTC. It translates to CASSSSLYGYTF.

The rearrangement links TRBV7-8 to TRBJ1-2, with D possibly matching TRBD1 (6 bases). Deletions cut 5 bases from V and 4 bases from J, with 11 bases between. The germline V gene has CDR1 SGHVS and CDR2 FQNEAQ. The CDR3 is 13 amino acids. The CDR3 protein is CASSHDRSYGYTF. The CDR3, as DNA: TGTGCCAGCAGCCACGACAGGAGCTATGGCTACACCTTC. Full variable domain (missing parts from reference TRBV7-8 and TRBJ1-2): GAGVSQSPRYKVAKRGQDVALRCDPISGHVSLFWYQQALGQGPEFLTYFQNEAQLDKSGLPSDRFFAERPEGSVSTLKIQRTQQEDSAVYLCASSHDRSYGYTFGSGTRLTVV.

This chain connects TRBV7-9 to TRBJ2-1; TRBD1 agrees at 10 bases. V dropped 1 base and J dropped 6; count of bases not matched to a gene: 6. The CDR3 has 16 residues. Germline CDR1 is SEHNR and CDR2 is FQNEAQ (reference sequence). CDR3 coding DNA: TGTGCCAGCAGCTTAGGTTTGGGACAGGGGAGCAATGAGCAGTTCTTC. This gives the protein CASSLGLGQGSNEQFF.